This paragraph reports one T cell receptor (beta chain). The sample originates from a study of STAT5B mutations in CD4+ large granular lymphocyte leukemia. Assay used: immunoSEQ multiplex PCR; TCRdb lists only in-frame clones, some missing. The sample shows 25,000 to 35,000 clones, roughly 72% of them seen only once. The CDR3 extends over 14 amino acids. The germline CDR1 and CDR2 sequences are SGHAT and FQNNGV. The V gene lost 2 bases and the J gene lost 1 base, with 8 bases spanning the gap. The J gene is TRBJ2-5, the V gene TRBV11-2, with D unclear. This clonotype was sampled from a human donor in good health. The specimen was CD4+ T cells from blood buffy coats. CDR3 in DNA: TGTGCCAGCAGCTTAATGAACAGCCAAGAGACCCAGTACTTC. Protein: CASSLMNSQETQYF.